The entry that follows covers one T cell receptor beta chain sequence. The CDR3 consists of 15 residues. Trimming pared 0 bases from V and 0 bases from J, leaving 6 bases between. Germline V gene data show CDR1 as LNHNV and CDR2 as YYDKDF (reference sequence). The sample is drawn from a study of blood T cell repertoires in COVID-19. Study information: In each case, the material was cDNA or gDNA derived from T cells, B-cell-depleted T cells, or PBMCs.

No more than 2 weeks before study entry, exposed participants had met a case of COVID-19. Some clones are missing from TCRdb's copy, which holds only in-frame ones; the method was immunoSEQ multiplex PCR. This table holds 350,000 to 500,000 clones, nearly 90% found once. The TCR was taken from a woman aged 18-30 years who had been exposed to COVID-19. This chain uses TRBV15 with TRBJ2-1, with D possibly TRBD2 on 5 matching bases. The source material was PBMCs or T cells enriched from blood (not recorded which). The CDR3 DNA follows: TGTGCCACCAGCAGAGACGCGGGCTCCTACAATGAGCAGTTCTTC. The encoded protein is CATSRDAGSYNEQFF.